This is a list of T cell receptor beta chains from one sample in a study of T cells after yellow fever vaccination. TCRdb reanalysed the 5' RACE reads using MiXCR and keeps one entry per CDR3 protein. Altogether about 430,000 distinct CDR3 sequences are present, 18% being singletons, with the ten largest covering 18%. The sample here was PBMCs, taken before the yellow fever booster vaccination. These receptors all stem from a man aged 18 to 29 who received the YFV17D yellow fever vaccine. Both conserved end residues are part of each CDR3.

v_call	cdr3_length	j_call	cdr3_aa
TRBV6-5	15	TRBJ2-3	CASSYSAGGADTQYF
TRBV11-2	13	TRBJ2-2	CASSSVNTGELFF
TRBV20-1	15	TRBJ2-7	CSARDFVGGAYEQYF
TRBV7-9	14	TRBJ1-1	CASGKGAVNTEAFF
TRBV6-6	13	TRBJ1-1	CASSQASTTEAFF
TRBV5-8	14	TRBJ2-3	CASSLMGITDTQYF
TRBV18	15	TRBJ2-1	CASLRTSGGANEQFF
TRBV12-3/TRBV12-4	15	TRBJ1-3	CASSFNRGTGNTIYF
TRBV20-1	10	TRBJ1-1	CSASAYEAFF
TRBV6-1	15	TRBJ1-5	CASSEDWVSNQPQHF
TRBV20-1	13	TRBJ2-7	CSVQWPSSYEQYF
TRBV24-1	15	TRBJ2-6	CATSDWDSGANVLTF
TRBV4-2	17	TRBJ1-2	CASSQDASGAGGYGYTF
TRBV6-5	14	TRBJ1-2	CASRDRQGIYGYTF
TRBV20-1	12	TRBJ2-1	CSARDGGDEQFF
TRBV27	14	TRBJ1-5	CASSFKAGNQPQHF
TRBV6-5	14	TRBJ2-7	CASSYGDRGIEQYF
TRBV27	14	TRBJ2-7	CASSLKEGSYEQYF
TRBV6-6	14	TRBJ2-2	CASSYYTGSGELFF
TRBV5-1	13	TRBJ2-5	CASQQGSLETQYF
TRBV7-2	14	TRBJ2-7	CASSSAGLAGKQYF
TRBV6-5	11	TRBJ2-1	CASGGWSEQFF
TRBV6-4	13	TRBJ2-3	CASASGSTDTQYF
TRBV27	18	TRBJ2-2	CASSSLGGTRVNTGELFF
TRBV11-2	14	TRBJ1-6	CASRNQGLNSPLHF
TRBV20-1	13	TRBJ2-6	CSVGGSGANVLTF
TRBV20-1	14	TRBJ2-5	CSAREGTNQETQYF
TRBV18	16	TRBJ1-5	CASSPPGQGGGQPQHF
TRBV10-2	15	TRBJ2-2	CASSEATSIPGELFF
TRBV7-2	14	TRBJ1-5	CASSLEQGGQPQHF
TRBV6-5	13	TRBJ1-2	CASSYMTAKGYTF
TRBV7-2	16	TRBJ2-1	CASSKPGLAGHNEQFF
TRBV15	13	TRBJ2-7	CATGTGGLYEQYF
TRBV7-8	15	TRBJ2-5	CASSKSRVKQETQYF
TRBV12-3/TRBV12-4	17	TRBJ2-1	CASSLRRTLRPDNEQFF
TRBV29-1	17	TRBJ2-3	CSVEGQTGYPKTDTQYF